One sample yielded the 8 T cell receptor beta chains listed below, sequenced in a study of blood T cell repertoires in COVID-19. Profiled with immunoSEQ multiplex PCR; TCRdb holds only in-frame clones, not every one. This sample has 250,000 to 350,000 clones; approximately 90% occur once, and the top ten carry roughly 2.3%. Sequenced material: peripheral blood. The receptors here all came from a man aged 18 to 30 with active or convalescent COVID-19.

This rearrangement joins TRBV18 to TRBJ1-5; 7 bases are a match to TRBD1. CDR3 length equals 16 residues. Trimming at V came to 2 bases and at J to 5 bases, leaving 9 bases not matched to a gene. CDR1 and CDR2 from the germline V gene are KGHSH and LQKENI. The CDR3 DNA follows: TGTGCCAGCTCACCAGTAGCAGGGGGGCTATATCAGCCCCAGCATTTT. It is translated as CASSPVAGGLYQPQHF.

This chain uses TRBV24-1 with TRBJ1-2; D gene unclear. This CDR3 contains 13 residues. In germline, CDR1 is KGHDR, CDR2 SFDVKD. Trimming removed 4 bases from V and 2 bases from J, with 7 bases in between. In DNA form, the CDR3 reads TGTGCCACCAGTGACCCCTTGAACTATGGCTACACCTTC. Translating gives CATSDPLNYGYTF.

The gene calls are TRBV18 and TRBJ1-2; 7 nucleotides agree with TRBD1. This CDR3 contains 15 residues. CDR1 KGHSH and CDR2 LQKENI come from the germline V gene. Trimming removed 3 bases from V and 0 bases from J; junction bases left unmatched: 4. CDR3 sequence (DNA): TGTGCCAGCTCACCGGGACAGAGAGCTAACTATGGCTACACCTTC. This encodes CASSPGQRANYGYTF.

This rearrangement joins TRBV7-9 to TRBJ1-1; 7 bases line up with TRBD1. J was trimmed by 10 bases and V by 5 bases; bases with no gene match: 13. Germline CDR1 and CDR2: SEHNR and FQNEAQ (reference sequence). This CDR3 region has 14 residues. The CDR3 sequence is CASSNPGTVSGAFF. Written as DNA, the CDR3 is TGTGCCAGCAGCAACCCCGGGACAGTTTCCGGAGCTTTCTTT. The whole variable domain, filled in from reference TRBV7-9 and TRBJ1-1, reads DTGVSQNPRHKITKRGQNVTFRCDPISEHNRLYWYRQTLGQGPEFLTYFQNEAQLEKSRLLSDRFSAERPKGSFSTLEIQRTEQGDSAMYLCASSNPGTVSGAFFGQGTRLTVV.

The chain uses TRBV5-1 and TRBJ1-2; 8 bases match TRBD1. The CDR3 length is 15 residues. V shed 0 bases and J 7 bases; nucleotides not matched to a gene: 8. Germline V lookup: CDR1 SGHRS, CDR2 YFSETQ. CDR3 region: CASSLGTGLIRGYTF. DNA for the CDR3: TGCGCCAGCAGCTTGGGGACAGGGTTAATCCGTGGCTACACCTTC.

Comment on this clone: Other DNA variants within this sample encode the same CDR3. The chain carries TRBV27 and TRBJ2-1; TRBD2 is a possible D gene (6 bases). Germline CDR1 is MNHEY and CDR2 is SMNVEV (reference sequence). The CDR3 has 13 residues. The germline V and J ends were trimmed by 4 bases and 7 bases, with 11 bases remaining between them. Here the CDR3 reads CASSSPGGNEQFF. CDR3 nucleotide sequence: TGTGCCAGCAGTTCCCCCGGGGGTAATGAGCAGTTCTTC.

The chain employs TRBV6-1 and TRBJ2-2; D might be TRBD1 (5 bases). The germline gives CDR1 MNHNS, CDR2 SASEGT. This CDR3 is built from 15 residues. V was shortened by 2 bases and J by 4 bases, with 11 bases between the two germline ends. The CDR3 here is CASSEQGWSTGELFF. The CDR3, as DNA: TGTGCCAGCAGTGAACAGGGTTGGTCCACCGGGGAGCTGTTTTTT.

The J gene is TRBJ1-1, the V gene TRBV5-5; no definite D call. CDR3 length: 15 residues. V lost 1 base and J lost 1, with 11 bases in between. CDR1 and CDR2 (germline): SGHKS, YYEKEE (reference sequence). CDR3 DNA: TGTGCCAGCAGCTTGTTCTCGGGAAAGAACACTGAAGCTTTCTTT. Protein: CASSLFSGKNTEAFF.